Here is one TCR beta chain with its context. This sample stems from a study of blood T cell repertoires in COVID-19. On the study more broadly: Sites in the United States, Italy and Spain provided acute and convalescent COVID-19 samples.

Clones were read by immunoSEQ multiplex PCR, and TCRdb kept only the in-frame ones, dropping some. The repertoire includes around 160,000 clones, roughly 90% of them detected once, and 15% to 20% sits in the top ten. Germline assignment: CDR1 SGHDT and CDR2 YYEEEE. J was trimmed by 7 bases and V by 3 bases; bases with no gene match: 8. The CDR3 spans 15 residues. Source material: peripheral blood. This clonotype was obtained from a man aged 55 to 70 with active or convalescent COVID-19. The chain combines TRBV5-6 with TRBJ1-5; 9 bases agree with TRBD1. Here the CDR3 DNA reads TGTGCCAGCAGCTCCCTACAGGGGGCCGGGCAGCCCCAGCATTTT. Translated: CASSSLQGAGQPQHF.